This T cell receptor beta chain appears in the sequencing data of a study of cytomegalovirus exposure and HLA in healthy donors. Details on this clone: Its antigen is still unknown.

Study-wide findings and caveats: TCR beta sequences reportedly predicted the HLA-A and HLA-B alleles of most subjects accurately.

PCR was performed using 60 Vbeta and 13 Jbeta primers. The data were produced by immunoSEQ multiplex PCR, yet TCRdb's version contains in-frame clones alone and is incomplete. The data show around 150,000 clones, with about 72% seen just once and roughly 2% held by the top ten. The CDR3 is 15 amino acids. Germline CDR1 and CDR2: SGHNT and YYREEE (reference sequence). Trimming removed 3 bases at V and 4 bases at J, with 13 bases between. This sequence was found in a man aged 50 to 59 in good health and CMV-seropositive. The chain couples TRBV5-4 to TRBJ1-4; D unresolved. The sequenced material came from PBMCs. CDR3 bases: TGTGCCAGCAGCTCTAGCCCATTAGTTAATGAAAAACTGTTTTTT. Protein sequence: CASSSSPLVNEKLFF.